The T cell receptor beta chain under discussion was sequenced for a study of cytomegalovirus exposure and HLA in healthy donors. Germline values: CDR1 SGHVS, CDR2 FQNEAQ. This CDR3 comprises 14 residues. V lost 4 bases and J 6 bases, leaving 16 bases between the germline ends. This clone was counted once. The repertoire was sequenced with immunoSEQ multiplex PCR; TCRdb's copy has only in-frame clones and lacks some. The sample consists of 190,000 or so clones, roughly 84% of them appearing once. The V gene is TRBV7-8, the J gene TRBJ2-7; D is perhaps TRBD2 (5 bases). This clonotype originated in a woman aged 18-29 years in good health and CMV-seropositive. Sample: PBMCs. The CDR3 spells CASSSGTGGREQYF. CDR3 sequence (DNA): TGTGCCAGCAGCTCGGGAACCGGTGGGCGCGAGCAGTACTTC.